Below are 8 T cell receptor beta chains sequenced from a single sample in a study of neoadjuvant anti-PD-1 for oral cavity cancer. The time point denotes: after neoadjuvant nivolumab, at surgical resection. Only in-frame clones appear in the TCRdb table, and some are missing; sequencing was by immunoSEQ multiplex PCR. The data show around 67,000 clones, less than 90% seen once. The source was PBMCs, collected after nivolumab (anti-PD-1) treatment. All receptors derive from a person aged 40 to 85 with oral cavity squamous cell carcinoma.

The rearrangement links TRBV27 to TRBJ2-7; D not resolved. Germline CDR1 is MNHEY and CDR2 is SMNVEV (reference sequence). The V end lost 0 bases, the J end lost 2 bases, and 8 bases lay between the germline ends. The CDR3 is 14 amino acids. Here the CDR3 DNA reads TGTGCCAGCAGTTTATCCTATCCTGCCTACGAGCAGTACTTC. Its protein product is CASSLSYPAYEQYF.

This clone was recorded only once. The chain couples TRBV6-5 to TRBJ1-2, with D hard to call. The CDR3 runs 11 residues. V was trimmed by 8 bases and J by 1 base, leaving 5 bases between them. The germline V gene encodes CDR1 MNHEY and CDR2 SVGAGI. CDR3 coding DNA: TGTGCCAGCGGGGATAACTATGGCTACACCTTC. Its translation is CASGDNYGYTF.

This clone was detected only a few times. The genes are TRBV7-3 and TRBJ2-1; D is undetermined. CDR3 length: 14 residues. With 3 bases removed from V and 5 bases from J, the gap between germline ends came to 11 bases. The germline V gene has CDR1 SGHTA and CDR2 FQGTGA. CDR3 protein: CASSLMGPNNEQFF. The CDR3 DNA sequence: TGTGCCAGCAGCTTGATGGGCCCTAACAATGAGCAGTTCTTC.

The chain joins TRBV30 to TRBJ2-5; 8 nucleotides agree with TRBD2. With 0 bases clipped from V and 0 bases from J, the junction kept 6 bases outside the gene matches. The CDR3 consists of 16 residues. Germline V lookup: CDR1 GTSNPN, CDR2 SVGIG (reference sequence). The CDR3 here is CAWSVHRGGYQETQYF. The CDR3 nucleotides read TGTGCCTGGAGTGTACATCGGGGGGGCTACCAAGAGACCCAGTACTTC.

The V and J genes are TRBV27 and TRBJ1-5, with TRBD1 identical over 12 bases. CDR1 and CDR2 from the germline V gene are MNHEY and SMNVEV (reference sequence). The CDR3 spans 18 residues. Germline trimming cut 3 bases from V and 1 base from J; bases unmatched to any gene: 7. The CDR3 nucleotides read TGTGCCAGCAGTTTTTCCGGGACAGGGGGCGCGAGCAATCAGCCCCAGCATTTT. Translated, it gives CASSFSGTGGASNQPQHF.

V usage is TRBV4-1 and J usage is TRBJ2-5; perhaps TRBD2 as D (7 bases). Trimming pared 6 bases from V and 5 bases from J, leaving 28 bases between. Germline V lookup: CDR1 MGHRA, CDR2 YSYEKL. This CDR3 is built from 18 residues. CDR3 region: CASSRTMGLAGAVETQYF. CDR3 bases: TGCGCCAGCAGTCGAACAATGGGACTGGCGGGGGCCGTCGAGACCCAGTACTTC.

V usage is TRBV9 and J usage is TRBJ2-5; 9 bases match TRBD1. Germline CDR1 is SGDLS and CDR2 is YYNGEE. Germline trimming cut 3 bases from V and 5 bases from J; bases unmatched to any gene: 5. The CDR3 runs 14 residues. CDR3: CASSGNRGHETQYF. CDR3 nucleotide sequence: TGTGCCAGCAGCGGAAACAGGGGGCATGAGACCCAGTACTTC.

V usage is TRBV27 and J usage is TRBJ2-7; the match to TRBD1 covers 12 bases. Germline V CDR1 and CDR2: MNHEY, SMNVEV (reference sequence). The CDR3 is made up of 18 amino acids. The trim removed 2 bases at V and 3 bases at J, leaving 11 bases unmatched. The DNA of the CDR3 is TGTGCCAGCAGTTTAAGTGGGGGACAGGGGGCGGAAAGCTACGAGCAGTACTTC. It translates to CASSLSGGQGAESYEQYF.